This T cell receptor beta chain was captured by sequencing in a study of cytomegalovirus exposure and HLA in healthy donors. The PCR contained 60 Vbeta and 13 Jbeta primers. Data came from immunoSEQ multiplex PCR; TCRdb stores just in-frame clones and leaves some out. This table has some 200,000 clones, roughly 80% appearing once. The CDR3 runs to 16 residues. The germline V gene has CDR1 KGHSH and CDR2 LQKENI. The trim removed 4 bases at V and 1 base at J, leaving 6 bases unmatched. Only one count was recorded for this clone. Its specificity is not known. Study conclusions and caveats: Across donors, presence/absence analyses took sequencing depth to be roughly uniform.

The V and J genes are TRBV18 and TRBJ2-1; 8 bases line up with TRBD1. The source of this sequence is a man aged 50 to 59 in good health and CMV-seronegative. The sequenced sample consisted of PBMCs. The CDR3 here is CASSQTGQGSYNEQFF. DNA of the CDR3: TGTGCCAGCTCACAGACAGGACAGGGTTCCTACAATGAGCAGTTCTTC.